A selection of T cell receptor beta chains follows, all from one sample in a study of T cell changes during pregnancy in multiple sclerosis. Method: immunoSEQ multiplex PCR; TCRdb's copy keeps in-frame clones and lacks some. The sample has roughly 72,000 clones; 70% to 90% are singletons. Sample: peripheral blood, taken in the first trimester of pregnancy. Source of these receptors: a female donor in good health, enrolled as a control in a pregnancy study. Each CDR3 is given with its conserved first and last residue. A D gene is named only where the DNA matches it firmly. The size of a clone is reported for some rows only, either as once, few or many, or as a class for expanded clones.

d_gene	abundance	v_gene	j_gene	CDR3nt	CDR3aa
NA	NA	TRBV7-6	TRBJ1-1	TGTGCCAGCAGCTTGGGGGGGGACACTGAAGCTTTCTTT	CASSLGGDTEAFF
NA	NA	TRBV30	TRBJ2-4	TGTGCCTGGAGAACAGGGACGTACATTCAGTACTTC	CAWRTGTYIQYF
TRBD1	NA	TRBV2	TRBJ2-7	TGTGCCAGGAGCCGGGACAGGGCTTCCTACGAGCAGTACTTC	CARSRDRASYEQYF
TRBD1	NA	TRBV14	TRBJ1-6	TGTGCCAGCAGCCTTCAGGGGGCGATGAATTCACCCCTCCACTTT	CASSLQGAMNSPLHF
NA	once	TRBV28	TRBJ1-1	TGTGCCAGCAGCCTACCGGGGGGAAGGGGATTGAACACTGAAGCTTTCTTT	CASSLPGGRGLNTEAFF
TRBD2	NA	TRBV29-1	TRBJ2-7	TGCAGCGTTGAAGAGAGCGGGAGGGGACGGGGCGAGCAGTACTTC	CSVEESGRGRGEQYF
TRBD1	NA	TRBV6-5	TRBJ2-1	TGTGCCAGCAGTAGGGGGCCGGCCCCCGCGTTCTTC	CASSRGPAPAFF
TRBD1	NA	TRBV18	TRBJ1-2	TGTGCCAGCTCACCCAGGGACAGACTAAACTATGGCTACACCTTC	CASSPRDRLNYGYTF
NA	NA	TRBV18	TRBJ2-7	TGTGCCAGCTCACCCGGACGGGGCTACGAGCAGTACTTC	CASSPGRGYEQYF
TRBD1	many	TRBV6-5	TRBJ1-3	TGTGCCAGCAGTTCCCCGACAGGGAGCTCTGGAAACACCATATATTTT	CASSSPTGSSGNTIYF
NA	NA	TRBV18	TRBJ1-1	TGTGCCACCCAAGGGGGGGCGGCCACTGAAGCTTTCTTT	CATQGGAATEAFF
NA	NA	TRBV9	TRBJ1-2	TGTGCCAGCAGCGTCCACAGGGTTTATGGCTACACCTTC	CASSVHRVYGYTF
NA	NA	TRBV7-2	TRBJ1-5	TGTGCCAGCAGCCAATTACAGGCGTCTCAGCCCCAGCATTTT	CASSQLQASQPQHF
TRBD1	NA	TRBV7-2	TRBJ1-4	TGTGCCAGCAGCCACTGGGGACAGGGGAGGGAAAAACTGTTTTTT	CASSHWGQGREKLFF
NA	once	TRBV6-5	TRBJ1-2	TGTGCCAGCAGCCCCGGGACTAATAACTATGGCTACACCTTC	CASSPGTNNYGYTF
TRBD1	NA	TRBV6-5	TRBJ1-2	TGTGCCAGCAGTTACGTATCAGGACAGGGGAACTATGGCTACACCTTC	CASSYVSGQGNYGYTF
TRBD1	NA	TRBV19	TRBJ2-7	TGTGCCAGTAGTATATCCTCATCCGGGACAGGGGACGAGCAGTACTTC	CASSISSSGTGDEQYF
TRBD1	NA	TRBV7-9	TRBJ1-1	TGTGCCAGCAGCTTAGGAGACAGGGTCACTGAAGCTTTCTTT	CASSLGDRVTEAFF
NA	NA	TRBV9	TRBJ2-3	TGTGCCAGCAGCTCTAGGCCGTTCCCAGATACGCAGTATTTT	CASSSRPFPDTQYF
NA	NA	TRBV5-1	TRBJ1-3	TGCGCCAGCAGCTGGGCCGGAGGGATCATGGCTGGAAACACCATATATTTT	CASSWAGGIMAGNTIYF
NA	once	TRBV18	TRBJ1-5	TGTGCCAGCTCACCACGCACAGGGTTTGCCAATCAGCCCCAGCATTTT	CASSPRTGFANQPQHF
NA	NA	TRBV5-1	TRBJ1-1	TGCGCCAGCAGCTTTGATAGCATGAACACTGAAGCTTTCTTT	CASSFDSMNTEAFF
TRBD1	NA	TRBV7-9	TRBJ1-2	TGTGCCAGCAGCCCAGGACAGGGATTAAACTATGGCTACACCTTC	CASSPGQGLNYGYTF
NA	NA	TRBV27	TRBJ1-1	TGTGCCAGCAGGTCTTTTAACACTGAAGCTTTCTTT	CASRSFNTEAFF
NA	once	TRBV7-8	TRBJ2-3	TGTGCCAGCAGCGAGGACAGATATAGCACAGATACGCAGTATTTT	CASSEDRYSTDTQYF
NA	NA	TRBV6-1	TRBJ1-1	TGTGCCAGCAGTGAAGCTCTACTTATCAGGGGAGCTTTCTTT	CASSEALLIRGAFF
TRBD1	NA	TRBV18	TRBJ2-6	TGTGCCAGCACCGCCGGGACAGGTGCGTCTGGGGCCAACGTCCTGACTTTC	CASTAGTGASGANVLTF
TRBD2	NA	TRBV19	TRBJ2-1	TGTGCCAGTAGTATATCGGGACTAGCGGGAGGCGGGGAGCAGTTCTTC	CASSISGLAGGGEQFF
NA	NA	TRBV4-2	TRBJ1-2	TGTGCCAGCAGCCCCAGGCTGGGGACTGGATATGGCTACACCTTC	CASSPRLGTGYGYTF
TRBD1	NA	TRBV7-2	TRBJ1-2	TGTGCCAGCAGCTCCAGCTCGGACAGGGTCTATGGCTACACCTTC	CASSSSSDRVYGYTF
TRBD2	NA	TRBV7-2	TRBJ2-3	TGTGCCAGCACCCGAGGGCGGGAGCGGCGCACAGATACGCAGTATTTT	CASTRGRERRTDTQYF
TRBD1	NA	TRBV7-9	TRBJ1-3	TGTGCCAGCAGCCCCGGGGGACAGGGAATAGTAAACACCATATATTTT	CASSPGGQGIVNTIYF
NA	once	TRBV7-2	TRBJ1-2	TGTGCCACTCGCCCCGGGGTGGGGTATGGCTACACCTTC	CATRPGVGYGYTF
NA	NA	TRBV5-1	TRBJ1-4	TGCGCCAGCGGCGGGGATGCAGGGCCGGGGGAAAAACTGTTTTTT	CASGGDAGPGEKLFF
NA	NA	TRBV7-9	TRBJ2-1	TGTGCCAGCAGCAAAATACTGGACAGAGACAATGAGCAGTTCTTC	CASSKILDRDNEQFF
TRBD1	NA	TRBV5-1	TRBJ2-5	TGCGCCAGCGGGCTAGGCCAAAGACAGGGTTATACGGAGACCCAGTACTTC	CASGLGQRQGYTETQYF
NA	NA	TRBV5-8	TRBJ2-7	TGTGCCAGCAGAGACGGGACTTTTCGAAGGGGCGAGCAGTACTTC	CASRDGTFRRGEQYF
TRBD1	NA	TRBV14	TRBJ1-1	TGTGCCAGCAGCCAAGCGACAGGGGGGGCTGAAGCTTTCTTT	CASSQATGGAEAFF
NA	NA	TRBV19	TRBJ2-3	TGTGCCAGCGGCAGGGCCTCCACAGATACGCAGTATTTT	CASGRASTDTQYF
TRBD2	NA	TRBV7-6	TRBJ2-7	TGTGCCAGCAGCTTAGTGGGGGGAGGGGAGGCCTACGAGCAGTACTTC	CASSLVGGGEAYEQYF
TRBD1	NA	TRBV28	TRBJ2-7	TGTGCCATCACGATGGACAGGGGATCCTACGAGCAGTACTTC	CAITMDRGSYEQYF
TRBD1	NA	TRBV5-1	TRBJ1-2	TGCGCCAGCAGCTTTTTATCCGGGACAGGGATTGATGGCTACACCTTC	CASSFLSGTGIDGYTF
TRBD2	NA	TRBV19	TRBJ2-5	TGTGCCAGTAGTACCCTTGGGCCGGGGACTAACCAAGAGACCCAGTACTTC	CASSTLGPGTNQETQYF
NA	NA	TRBV5-1	TRBJ1-4	TGCGCCAGCAGCTTGTATATGGGGGCAGGAAAACTGTTTTTT	CASSLYMGAGKLFF
NA	NA	TRBV15	TRBJ2-7	TGTGCCACCAGCAGAGGACGACCGGCCTTAGCCGAGCAGTACTTC	CATSRGRPALAEQYF
NA	once	TRBV20-1	TRBJ1-2	TGCAGTGCTAGACCGGAGGGCTACACCTTC	CSARPEGYTF
TRBD1	few	TRBV18	TRBJ1-2	TGTGCCAGCTCACCCCCGGGACAGGGAACAAACTATGGCTACACCTTC	CASSPPGQGTNYGYTF
NA	NA	TRBV6-4	TRBJ1-1	TGTGCCAGCAGGCCCAACGGGGACACTGAAGCTTTCTTT	CASRPNGDTEAFF
NA	NA	TRBV6-1	TRBJ1-5	TGTGCCAGCAGTCGGGGACTGTTTCTCCAGCATTTT	CASSRGLFLQHF
TRBD1	NA	TRBV6-1	TRBJ2-7	TGTGCCAGCAGTGAAGCACACTACGACAGGGCCGGGGAGCAGTACTTC	CASSEAHYDRAGEQYF
NA	few	TRBV5-5	TRBJ2-2	TGTGCCAGCAGCCCGACAGGCGCTACGAACACCGGGGAGCTGTTTTTT	CASSPTGATNTGELFF
NA	few	TRBV27	TRBJ2-3	TGTGCCAGCAGTTTAAGCCGGGGGACAGATACGCAGTATTTT	CASSLSRGTDTQYF
NA	NA	TRBV5-1	TRBJ1-3	TGCGCCAGCAGCTTGCTAGGAACGGGGTCTGGAAACACCATATATTTT	CASSLLGTGSGNTIYF
NA	few	TRBV28	TRBJ1-2	TGTGCCAACTCAGGCGGCTACACCTTC	CANSGGYTF
TRBD2	NA	TRBV14	TRBJ2-1	TGTGCCAGCAGCCAAAGCCGGGGGGACGTCGGATACAATGAGCAGTTCTTC	CASSQSRGDVGYNEQFF